This is a list of T cell receptor beta chains from one sample in a study of shared clonotypes between healthy human individuals. TCRdb keeps only in-frame clones here, not all; method: immunoSEQ multiplex PCR. The table lists approximately 840,000 clones, approximately 97% of them singletons. Sequenced: naive CD8+ T cells sorted from blood. These receptors came from a man younger than 40 in good health. CDR3s include the opening cysteine and the closing phenylalanine or tryptophan. The order of the fields is J gene, V gene, clone size, D gene, CDR3 DNA, CDR3 protein. A D gene is named only where the DNA matches it firmly. Clone size, where shown, is once, few, many, or a class for clones that have expanded.

J: TRBJ2-1; V: TRBV27; size: -; D: -; DNA: TGTGCCAGCAGTCCGATCTCCCACGGCGGGAATGAGCAGTTCTTC; CDR3: CASSPISHGGNEQFF
J: TRBJ2-7; V: TRBV27; size: -; D: -; DNA: TGTGCCAGCGGGGAGGGGGCATACGAGCAGTACTTC; CDR3: CASGEGAYEQYF
J: TRBJ2-1; V: TRBV10-3; size: -; D: TRBD2; DNA: TGTGCCATCAGGGGGACTAGCGGGAGATCCTACAATGAGCAGTTCTTC; CDR3: CAIRGTSGRSYNEQFF
J: TRBJ1-5; V: TRBV7-9; size: -; D: -; DNA: TGTGCCAGCAGCCCAGAGAGGGGTCAGCCCCAGCATTTT; CDR3: CASSPERGQPQHF
J: TRBJ2-7; V: TRBV27; size: -; D: TRBD1; DNA: TGTGCCAGCAGGGATGACAGGGCGACATACGAGCAGTACTTC; CDR3: CASRDDRATYEQYF
J: TRBJ2-6; V: TRBV13; size: -; D: -; DNA: TGTGCCAGCATGGAGGCAGGGAGCTCTGGGGCCAACGTCCTGACTTTC; CDR3: CASMEAGSSGANVLTF
J: TRBJ2-7; V: TRBV7-9; size: -; D: -; DNA: TGTGCCAGCAGCTTAGAATACGGCTACGAGCAGTACTTC; CDR3: CASSLEYGYEQYF
J: TRBJ2-7; V: TRBV5-1; size: -; D: -; DNA: TGCGCCAGCAGCCCCTCCGGGACATCCTACGAGCAGTACTTC; CDR3: CASSPSGTSYEQYF
J: TRBJ2-7; V: TRBV4-2; size: -; D: TRBD2; DNA: TGTGCCAGCAGCCAAGGACTAGCGGGAGTCTACGAGCAGTACTTC; CDR3: CASSQGLAGVYEQYF
J: TRBJ2-7; V: TRBV7-9; size: -; D: TRBD1; DNA: TGTGCCAGCAGCTTCCGGGACAGGGTCTACGAGCAGTACTTC; CDR3: CASSFRDRVYEQYF
J: TRBJ2-7; V: TRBV19; size: -; D: -; DNA: TGTGCCAGTAGTATTAGCTGGGCCTCTGAGCAGTACTTC; CDR3: CASSISWASEQYF
J: TRBJ1-1; V: TRBV7-3; size: -; D: -; DNA: TGTGCCAGCCGTCGGGAGTTCACTGAAGCTTTCTTT; CDR3: CASRREFTEAFF
J: TRBJ2-1; V: TRBV4-3; size: -; D: -; DNA: TGCGCCAGCAGCCAAGATGGCTATCAAGTCTACAATGAGCAGTTCTTC; CDR3: CASSQDGYQVYNEQFF
J: TRBJ1-5; V: TRBV28; size: -; D: TRBD1; DNA: TGTGCCAGCAGCCCATACAGGGGGTCTGATCAGCCCCAGCATTTT; CDR3: CASSPYRGSDQPQHF
J: TRBJ2-7; V: TRBV5-8; size: -; D: TRBD2; DNA: TGTGCCAGCAGCTTGTCACTAGCGGGATATCTAAACGAGCAGTACTTC; CDR3: CASSLSLAGYLNEQYF
J: TRBJ2-7; V: TRBV4-1; size: -; D: -; DNA: TGCGCCAGCAGCGGGGGACGAACCTACGAGCAGTACTTC; CDR3: CASSGGRTYEQYF
J: TRBJ1-1; V: TRBV18; size: -; D: -; DNA: TGTGCCAGCTCACCAGAGGAGAACACTGAAGCTTTCTTT; CDR3: CASSPEENTEAFF
J: TRBJ2-7; V: TRBV29-1; size: -; D: -; DNA: TGCAGCGTTGAGGGGGACCAGCCTTACGAGCAGTACTTC; CDR3: CSVEGDQPYEQYF
J: TRBJ2-7; V: TRBV2; size: -; D: TRBD1; DNA: TGTGCCAGCAGGGACAGGGGGATGTACGAGCAGTACTTC; CDR3: CASRDRGMYEQYF
J: TRBJ2-1; V: TRBV7-2; size: -; D: TRBD2; DNA: TGTGCCAGCAGCTTAATCCAGACTAGCGGGAGGGAGCAGTTCTTC; CDR3: CASSLIQTSGREQFF
J: TRBJ1-2; V: TRBV13; size: -; D: -; DNA: TGTGCCAGCAGCGCCCGGACGTACCCGAACTATGGCTACACCTTC; CDR3: CASSARTYPNYGYTF
J: TRBJ2-7; V: TRBV6-6; size: -; D: -; DNA: TGTGCCAGCAGTTACGTAGGGAAATCTATCCACGAGCAGTACTTC; CDR3: CASSYVGKSIHEQYF
J: TRBJ2-4; V: TRBV10-2; size: -; D: -; DNA: TGCGCCAGCAGTGAGTCTAGGGGGAACATTCAGTACTTC; CDR3: CASSESRGNIQYF
J: TRBJ2-7; V: TRBV14; size: -; D: -; DNA: TGTGCCAGCAGCCATTTAATCAGCTCCTACGAGCAGTACTTC; CDR3: CASSHLISSYEQYF
J: TRBJ2-5; V: TRBV7-8; size: -; D: -; DNA: TGTGCCAGCAGCCCCCCTGCAGGGACCCGACAAGAGACCCAGTACTTC; CDR3: CASSPPAGTRQETQYF
J: TRBJ2-5; V: TRBV11-2; size: -; D: -; DNA: TGTGCCAGCAGCTTAATTTACGGGCCTGAAAAAGAGACCCAGTACTTC; CDR3: CASSLIYGPEKETQYF
J: TRBJ1-5; V: TRBV6-1; size: -; D: TRBD1; DNA: TGTGCCAGCAGTGAGTTTACAGGGGATCAGCCCCAGCATTTT; CDR3: CASSEFTGDQPQHF
J: TRBJ1-5; V: TRBV10-2; size: -; D: TRBD1; DNA: TGCGCCAGCAGTGAACCCGACAGGGAGAATCGCCATTTT; CDR3: CASSEPDRENRHF
J: TRBJ1-2; V: TRBV5-8; size: -; D: -; DNA: TGTGCCAGCAGCTACGGGGTAGAATATGGCTACACCTTC; CDR3: CASSYGVEYGYTF
J: TRBJ2-7; V: TRBV5-1; size: -; D: -; DNA: TGCGCCAGCAGCTTGGCGGACAGTCCCTACGAGCAGTACTTC; CDR3: CASSLADSPYEQYF
J: TRBJ2-1; V: TRBV20-1; size: once; D: -; DNA: TGCAGTGCTAGTAGCAATGAGCAGTTCTTC; CDR3: CSASSNEQFF
J: TRBJ2-7; V: TRBV29-1; size: -; D: -; DNA: TGCAGCGTTGCCGATCAGGCCGACTACGAGCAGTACTTC; CDR3: CSVADQADYEQYF
J: TRBJ2-1; V: TRBV4-2; size: -; D: -; DNA: TGTGCCAGCAGCCACCCGGACTCCGACTATGAGCAGTTCTTC; CDR3: CASSHPDSDYEQFF
J: TRBJ1-5; V: TRBV15; size: -; D: -; DNA: TGTGCCACCAGCAGAGATTCAGGGCTGGGTCCCCCCCAGCATTTT; CDR3: CATSRDSGLGPPQHF
J: TRBJ1-5; V: TRBV18; size: -; D: -; DNA: TGTGCCAGCTCACCACGGACAGCTAATCAGCCCCAGCATTTT; CDR3: CASSPRTANQPQHF
J: TRBJ2-1; V: TRBV6-5; size: -; D: -; DNA: TGTGCCAGCAGTTACTCCGGGACCTCCAATGAGCAGTTCTTC; CDR3: CASSYSGTSNEQFF
J: TRBJ2-7; V: TRBV11-2; size: -; D: -; DNA: TGTGCCAGCAGCTTACGATCTTACTACGAGCAGTACTTC; CDR3: CASSLRSYYEQYF
J: TRBJ2-1; V: TRBV27; size: once; D: -; DNA: TGTGCCAGCACCCCCCGAATAGGAGCCTACAATGAGCAGTTCTTC; CDR3: CASTPRIGAYNEQFF
J: TRBJ2-4; V: TRBV7-2; size: -; D: -; DNA: TGTGCCAGCAGCGCCGGAGGGGGTAGCGGAGGGAAAAACATTCAGTACTTC; CDR3: CASSAGGGSGGKNIQYF
J: TRBJ1-4; V: TRBV9; size: -; D: -; DNA: TGTGCCAGCAGCGAGTGGGGGGCGACTGAAAAACTGTTTTTT; CDR3: CASSEWGATEKLFF
J: TRBJ2-7; V: TRBV6-1; size: -; D: -; DNA: TGTGCCAGCAGTACCCGGACGCCTTACGAGCAGTACTTC; CDR3: CASSTRTPYEQYF
J: TRBJ2-7; V: TRBV9; size: -; D: TRBD2; DNA: TGTGCCAGCAGCGTACAAGCGGGAGGCTCCTTGGACGAGCAGTACTTC; CDR3: CASSVQAGGSLDEQYF
J: TRBJ2-7; V: TRBV19; size: -; D: -; DNA: TGTGCCACTAAGGACACTAACTCCTACGAGCAGTACTTC; CDR3: CATKDTNSYEQYF
J: TRBJ2-7; V: TRBV21-1; size: -; D: -; DNA: TGTGCCAGCAGCAAAGTTATGGATATCCCACCCGCATCCTGCGAGCAGTACTTC; CDR3: CASSKVMDIPPASCEQYF
J: TRBJ2-1; V: TRBV10-3; size: -; D: TRBD1; DNA: TGTGCCATCAGTGAGTCAACTAGACAGGGTTGGTTCTTC; CDR3: CAISESTRQGWFF
J: TRBJ1-1; V: TRBV29-1; size: once; D: -; DNA: TGCAGCGTTCTGACAGCAAATTCGGAAGCTTTCTTT; CDR3: CSVLTANSEAFF
J: TRBJ1-2; V: TRBV28; size: -; D: -; DNA: TGTGCCAGCCAATTTATACAAGGACAGCTCTATGGCTACACCTTC; CDR3: CASQFIQGQLYGYTF
J: TRBJ2-7; V: TRBV9; size: -; D: -; DNA: TGTGCCAGCAGGACTAGCTACGAGCAGTACTTC; CDR3: CASRTSYEQYF
J: TRBJ1-1; V: TRBV6-5; size: -; D: -; DNA: TGTGCCAGCAGTTTTAGTCCAGGGTCGAACACTGAAGCTTTCTTT; CDR3: CASSFSPGSNTEAFF
J: TRBJ2-2; V: TRBV7-6; size: -; D: TRBD1; DNA: TGTGCCAGCAGCCGGGGACAGGGGGTTTACACCGGGGAGCTGTTTTTT; CDR3: CASSRGQGVYTGELFF
J: TRBJ1-1; V: TRBV2; size: -; D: -; DNA: TGTGCCAGCTTACTTGAGACGGATTGGGGCAACACTGAAGCTTTCTTT; CDR3: CASLLETDWGNTEAFF
J: TRBJ2-1; V: TRBV4-2; size: -; D: TRBD2; DNA: TGTGCCAGCAGCCAAGAAATAGCGGGAGCGGGTAATGAGCAGTTCTTC; CDR3: CASSQEIAGAGNEQFF
J: TRBJ1-1; V: TRBV7-9; size: -; D: -; DNA: TGTGCCAGCAGACCGGGGGCTGAAGCTTTCTTT; CDR3: CASRPGAEAFF
J: TRBJ1-1; V: TRBV5-6; size: few; D: -; DNA: TGTGCCAGCAGCTTTGGGAACACTGAAGCTTTCTTT; CDR3: CASSFGNTEAFF
J: TRBJ2-7; V: TRBV9; size: -; D: -; DNA: TGTGCCAGCAGCGTAGGCGGTGGCGGCTCCTACGAGCAGTACTTC; CDR3: CASSVGGGGSYEQYF
J: TRBJ2-7; V: TRBV7-6; size: -; D: TRBD2; DNA: TGTGCCAGCAGCTTAGCCGGCGGGAGTAGCGAGCAGTACTTC; CDR3: CASSLAGGSSEQYF
J: TRBJ2-3; V: TRBV5-4; size: -; D: -; DNA: TGTGCCAGCAGCTCGGATAGCCCAGATACGCAGTATTTT; CDR3: CASSSDSPDTQYF
J: TRBJ2-7; V: TRBV9; size: -; D: TRBD2; DNA: TGTGCCAGCAGCGCCGGGAGGGGCATCGACACGTCCTACGAGCAGTACTTC; CDR3: CASSAGRGIDTSYEQYF
J: TRBJ2-2; V: TRBV27; size: -; D: TRBD2; DNA: TGTGCCAGCAGACTAGCGGGAGCCACCGGGGAGCTGTTTTTT; CDR3: CASRLAGATGELFF
J: TRBJ1-1; V: TRBV27; size: once; D: -; DNA: TGTGCCAGCAGTTTATACTGGGGGGGTACTGAAGCTTTCTTT; CDR3: CASSLYWGGTEAFF